This TCR beta chain came from a study of brain metastases from non-small cell lung cancer (dated by TCRdb to about 2019). About the investigation overall: The study profiled the immune microenvironment of paired resected primary tumors and brain metastases from non-small-cell lung cancer patients.

Libraries were made using the immunoSEQ multiplex PCR assay. T-cell receptor beta chain repertoire sequencing was performed alongside a 770-gene immune expression panel. Held by TCRdb, this immuneACCESS table contains in-frame sequences only and omits some clones. Under half of the omission traces to an unresolved V gene where checked; the cause of the rest is unknown. Across this sample there are 970 or so clones, with around 86% seen only once. 6.5% of the sample is taken by the ten largest. Results the study describes overall, beyond this receptor: T-cell infiltration was lower in brain metastases than in primary tumors (P < 0.001). Compared with the matched primary tumors, roughly 68% of brain metastases appeared to show expanded T-cell clones. Paired brain metastases and primary tumors largely shared TCR repertoires, although T-cell densities in the metastases were sparse.

The cohort comprised 30 to 45 patients with surgically resected non-small-cell lung cancer who had both primary tumor and brain metastasis specimens. The tumor specimens used were formalin-fixed, paraffin-embedded tissues taken from archives. Points on this clone: It has no known antigen specificity. No quality values exist for individual bases; no much larger clone is one base distant.

V is cut by 2 bases and J by 8 bases, and the space between the germline ends is 10 bases. From its cysteine to its phenylalanine, the CDR3 spans 13 amino acids. Solely the CDR3 DNA is kept, with 39 bases framed from the first base. CDR1 and CDR2, per the germline V gene, are KGHSH and LQKENI. The source of this sequence is a donor at least 40 years old with non-small cell lung cancer. What was sequenced was primary lung tumor tissue. What the cell subset or site label conveys for this sample: primary lung tumor paired with brain metastasis. Recombination linked TRBV18 to TRBJ2-1; 5 matching bases give a weak D call of TRBD2. CDR3 sequence: CASSPAGGDEQFF. The bases are TGTGCCAGCTCACCAGCAGGAGGTGATGAGCAGTTCTTC.